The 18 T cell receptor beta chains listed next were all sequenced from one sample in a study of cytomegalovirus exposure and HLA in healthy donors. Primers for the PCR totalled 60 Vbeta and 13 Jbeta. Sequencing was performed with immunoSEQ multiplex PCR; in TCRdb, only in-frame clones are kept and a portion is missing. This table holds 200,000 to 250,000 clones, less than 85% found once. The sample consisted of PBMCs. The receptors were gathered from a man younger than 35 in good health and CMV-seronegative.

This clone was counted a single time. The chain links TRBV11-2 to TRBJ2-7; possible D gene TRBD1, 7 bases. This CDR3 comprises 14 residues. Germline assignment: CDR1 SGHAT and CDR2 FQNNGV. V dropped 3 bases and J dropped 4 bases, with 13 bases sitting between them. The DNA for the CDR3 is TGTGCCAGCAGCTTGGGTTCAGGGGGGTACGAGCAGTACTTC. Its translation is CASSLGSGGYEQYF.

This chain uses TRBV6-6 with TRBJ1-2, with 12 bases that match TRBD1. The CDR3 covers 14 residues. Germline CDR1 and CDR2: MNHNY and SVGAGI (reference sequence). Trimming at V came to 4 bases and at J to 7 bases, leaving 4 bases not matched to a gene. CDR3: CASSLGQGAPGYTF. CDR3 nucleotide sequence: TGTGCCAGCAGTTTGGGACAGGGGGCACCTGGCTACACCTTC.

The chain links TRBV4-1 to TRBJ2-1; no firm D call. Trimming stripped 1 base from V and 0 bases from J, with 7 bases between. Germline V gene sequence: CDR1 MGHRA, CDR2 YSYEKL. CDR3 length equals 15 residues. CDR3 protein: CASSQAGNSYNEQFF. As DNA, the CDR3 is TGCGCCAGCAGCCAAGCTGGCAACTCCTACAATGAGCAGTTCTTC.

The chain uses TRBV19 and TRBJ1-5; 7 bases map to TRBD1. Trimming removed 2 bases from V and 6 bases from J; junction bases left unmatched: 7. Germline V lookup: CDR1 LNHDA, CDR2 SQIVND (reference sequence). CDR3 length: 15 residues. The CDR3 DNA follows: TGTGCCAGTAGTATAACGGCAGGGGGTGGTCAGCCCCAGCATTTT. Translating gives CASSITAGGGQPQHF.

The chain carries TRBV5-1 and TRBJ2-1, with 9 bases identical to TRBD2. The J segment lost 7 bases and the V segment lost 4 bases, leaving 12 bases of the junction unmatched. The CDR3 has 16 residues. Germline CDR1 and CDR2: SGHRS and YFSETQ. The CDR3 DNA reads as TGCGCCAGCAGCCTTCTTCGCGGGAGGGCCAAGAATGAGCAGTTCTTC. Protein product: CASSLLRGRAKNEQFF.

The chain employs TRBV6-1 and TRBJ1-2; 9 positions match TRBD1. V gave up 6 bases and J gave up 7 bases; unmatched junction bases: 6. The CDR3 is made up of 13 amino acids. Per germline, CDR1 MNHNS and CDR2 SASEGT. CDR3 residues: CASRGTGRGGYTF. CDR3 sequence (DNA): TGTGCCAGCAGAGGGACAGGGAGAGGTGGCTACACCTTC.

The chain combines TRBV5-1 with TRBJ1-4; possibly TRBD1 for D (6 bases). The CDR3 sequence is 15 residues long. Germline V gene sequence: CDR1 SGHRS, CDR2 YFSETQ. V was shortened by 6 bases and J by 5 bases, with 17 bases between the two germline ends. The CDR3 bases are TGCGCCAGCAAACCTGCCGGACAGATAAATGAAAAACTGTTTTTT. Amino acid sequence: CASKPAGQINEKLFF.

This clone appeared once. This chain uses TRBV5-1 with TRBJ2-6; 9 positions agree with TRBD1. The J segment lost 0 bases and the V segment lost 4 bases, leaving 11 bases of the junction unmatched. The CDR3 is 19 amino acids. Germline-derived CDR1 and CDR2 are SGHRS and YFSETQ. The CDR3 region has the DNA TGCGCCAGCAGCGGGGAAGACAGGGGGTCTAGCTCTGGGGCCAACGTCCTGACTTTC. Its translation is CASSGEDRGSSSGANVLTF.

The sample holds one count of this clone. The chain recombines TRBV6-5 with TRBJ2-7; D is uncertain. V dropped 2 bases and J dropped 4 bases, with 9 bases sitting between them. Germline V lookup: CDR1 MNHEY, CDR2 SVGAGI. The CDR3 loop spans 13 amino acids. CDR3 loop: CASSYDSLYEQYF. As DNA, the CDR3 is TGTGCCAGCAGTTACGACTCCCTATACGAGCAGTACTTC.

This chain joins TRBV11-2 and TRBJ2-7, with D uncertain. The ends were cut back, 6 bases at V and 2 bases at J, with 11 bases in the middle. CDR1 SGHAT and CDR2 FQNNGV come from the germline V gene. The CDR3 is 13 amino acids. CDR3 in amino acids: CASRRKTAYEQYF. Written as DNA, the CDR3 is TGTGCCAGCAGGCGAAAAACAGCCTACGAGCAGTACTTC.

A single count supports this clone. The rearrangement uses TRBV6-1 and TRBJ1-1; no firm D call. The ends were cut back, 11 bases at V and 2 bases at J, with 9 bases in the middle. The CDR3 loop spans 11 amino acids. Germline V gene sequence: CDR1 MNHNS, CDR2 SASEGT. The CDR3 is CALVHNTEAFF. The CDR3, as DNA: TGTGCCTTGGTACATAACACTGAAGCTTTCTTT.

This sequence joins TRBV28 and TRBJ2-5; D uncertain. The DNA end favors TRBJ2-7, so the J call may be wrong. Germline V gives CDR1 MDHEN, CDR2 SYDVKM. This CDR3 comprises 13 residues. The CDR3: CASRDSTNYEQYF. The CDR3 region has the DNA TGTGCCAGCAGAGATAGCACCAACTACGAGCAGTACTTC.

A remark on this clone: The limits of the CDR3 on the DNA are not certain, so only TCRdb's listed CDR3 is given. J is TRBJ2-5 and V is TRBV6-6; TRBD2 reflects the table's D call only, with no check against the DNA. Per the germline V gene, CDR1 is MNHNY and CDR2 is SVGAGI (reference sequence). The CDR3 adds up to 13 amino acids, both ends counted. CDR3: CASSSSRLETQYF.

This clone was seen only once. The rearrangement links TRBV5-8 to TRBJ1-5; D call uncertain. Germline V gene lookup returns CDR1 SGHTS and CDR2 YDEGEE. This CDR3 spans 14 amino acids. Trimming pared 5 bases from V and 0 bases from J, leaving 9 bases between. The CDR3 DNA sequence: TGTGCCAGCAGGCTATCACCTAGCAATCAGCCCCAGCATTTT. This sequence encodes CASRLSPSNQPQHF.

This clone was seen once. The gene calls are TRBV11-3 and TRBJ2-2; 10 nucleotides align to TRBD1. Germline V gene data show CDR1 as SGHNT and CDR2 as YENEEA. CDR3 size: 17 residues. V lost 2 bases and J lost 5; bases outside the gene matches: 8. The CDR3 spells CASSLPKDRGGTGELFF. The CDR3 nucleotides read TGTGCCAGCAGCTTACCAAAGGACAGGGGGGGAACCGGGGAGCTGTTTTTT.

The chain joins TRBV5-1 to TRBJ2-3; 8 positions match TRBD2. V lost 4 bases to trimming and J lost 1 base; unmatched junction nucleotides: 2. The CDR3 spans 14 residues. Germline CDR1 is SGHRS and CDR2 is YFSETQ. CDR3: CASSIGGGTDTQYF. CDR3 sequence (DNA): TGCGCCAGCAGCATCGGGGGGGGCACAGATACGCAGTATTTT.

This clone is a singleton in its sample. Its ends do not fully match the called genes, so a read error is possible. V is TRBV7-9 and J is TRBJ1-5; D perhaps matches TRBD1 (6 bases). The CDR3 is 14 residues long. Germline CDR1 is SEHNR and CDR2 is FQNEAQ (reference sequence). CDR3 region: CSSSPVTGNQPQHF. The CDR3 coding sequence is TGTTCCAGCAGCCCAGTCACAGGGAATCAGCCCCAGCATTTT.

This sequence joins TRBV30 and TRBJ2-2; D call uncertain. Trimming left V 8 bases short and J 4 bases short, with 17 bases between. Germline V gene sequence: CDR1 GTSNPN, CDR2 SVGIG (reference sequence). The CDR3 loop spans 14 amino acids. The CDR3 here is CALARRSGTGELFF. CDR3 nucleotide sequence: TGTGCCCTCGCCCGAAGGTCGGGCACCGGGGAGCTGTTTTTT.